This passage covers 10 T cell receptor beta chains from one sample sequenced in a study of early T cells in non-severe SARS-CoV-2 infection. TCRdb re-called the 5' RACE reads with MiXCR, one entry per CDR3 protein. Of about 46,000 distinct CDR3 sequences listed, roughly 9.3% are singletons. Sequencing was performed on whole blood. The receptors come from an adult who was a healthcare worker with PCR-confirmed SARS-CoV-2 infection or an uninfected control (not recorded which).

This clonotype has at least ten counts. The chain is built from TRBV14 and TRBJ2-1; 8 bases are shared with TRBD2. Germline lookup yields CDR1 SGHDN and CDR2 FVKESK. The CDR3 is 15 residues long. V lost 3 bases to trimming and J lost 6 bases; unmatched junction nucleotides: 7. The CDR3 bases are TGTGCCAGCAGCCAGTCAGCGGGAGCGGGCAATGAGCAGTTCTTC. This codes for CASSQSAGAGNEQFF.

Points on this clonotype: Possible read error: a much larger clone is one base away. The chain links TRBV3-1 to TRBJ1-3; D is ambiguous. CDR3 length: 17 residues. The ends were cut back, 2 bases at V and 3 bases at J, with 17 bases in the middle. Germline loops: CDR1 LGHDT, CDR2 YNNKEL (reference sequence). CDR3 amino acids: CASSQRAAGRRGNTIYF. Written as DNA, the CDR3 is TGTGCCAGCAGCCAAAGGGCCGCGGGCCGTCGTGGAAACACCATATATTTT. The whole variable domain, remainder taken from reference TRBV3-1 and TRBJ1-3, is DTAVSQTPKYLVTQMGNDKSIKCEQNLGHDTMYWYKQDSKKFLKIMFSYNNKELIINETVPNRFSPKSPDKAHLNLHINSLELGDSAVYFCASSQRAAGRRGNTIYFGEGSWLTVV.

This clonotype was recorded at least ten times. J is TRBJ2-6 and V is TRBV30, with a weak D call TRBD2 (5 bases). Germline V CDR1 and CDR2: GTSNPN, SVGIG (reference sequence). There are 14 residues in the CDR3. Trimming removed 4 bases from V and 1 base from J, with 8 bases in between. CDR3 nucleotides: TGTGCCTGGAAAGAGGGTTCTGGGGCCAACGTCCTGACTTTC. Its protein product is CAWKEGSGANVLTF.

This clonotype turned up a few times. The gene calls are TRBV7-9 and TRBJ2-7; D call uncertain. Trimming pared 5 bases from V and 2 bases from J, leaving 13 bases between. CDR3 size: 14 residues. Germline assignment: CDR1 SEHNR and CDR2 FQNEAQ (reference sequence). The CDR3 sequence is CASSPGFGTYEQYF. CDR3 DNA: TGTGCCAGCAGCCCCGGTTTTGGGACCTACGAGCAGTACTTC.

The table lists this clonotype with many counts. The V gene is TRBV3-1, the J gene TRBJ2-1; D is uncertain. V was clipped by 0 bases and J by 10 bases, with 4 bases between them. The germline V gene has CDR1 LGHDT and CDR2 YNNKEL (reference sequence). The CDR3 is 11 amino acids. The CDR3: CASSQDREQFF. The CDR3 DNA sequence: TGTGCCAGCAGCCAAGACAGGGAGCAGTTCTTC.

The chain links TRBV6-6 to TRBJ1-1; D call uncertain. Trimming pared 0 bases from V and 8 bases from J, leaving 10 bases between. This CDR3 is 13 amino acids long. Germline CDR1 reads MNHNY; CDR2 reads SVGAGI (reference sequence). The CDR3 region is CASSYSPSREAFF. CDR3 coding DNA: TGTGCCAGCAGTTACTCCCCCTCACGCGAAGCTTTCTTT.

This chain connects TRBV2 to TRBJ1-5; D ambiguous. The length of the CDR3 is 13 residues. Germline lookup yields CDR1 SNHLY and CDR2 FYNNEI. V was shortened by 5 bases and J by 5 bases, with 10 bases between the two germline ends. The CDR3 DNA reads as TGTGCCAGCAGTCCCTCCGGGGATCAGCCCCAGCATTTT. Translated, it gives CASSPSGDQPQHF. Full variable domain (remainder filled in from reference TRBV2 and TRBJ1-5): EPEVTQTPSHQVTQMGQEVILRCVPISNHLYFYWYRQILGQKVEFLVSFYNNEISEKSEIFDDQFSVERPDGSNFTLKIRSTKLEDSAMYFCASSPSGDQPQHFGDGTRLSIL.

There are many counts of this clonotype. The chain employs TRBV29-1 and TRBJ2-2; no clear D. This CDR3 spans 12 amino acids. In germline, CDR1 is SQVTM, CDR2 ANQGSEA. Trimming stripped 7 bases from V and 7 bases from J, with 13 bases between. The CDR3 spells CSALGIVGELFF. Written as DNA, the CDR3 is TGCAGCGCCCTAGGGATTGTCGGGGAGCTGTTTTTT.

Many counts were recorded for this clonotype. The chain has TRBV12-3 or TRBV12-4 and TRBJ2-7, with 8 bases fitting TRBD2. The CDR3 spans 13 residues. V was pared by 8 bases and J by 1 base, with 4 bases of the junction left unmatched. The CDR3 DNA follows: TGTGCCAGCCGTCCGGGGGGGTCCTACGAGCAGTACTTC. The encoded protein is CASRPGGSYEQYF.

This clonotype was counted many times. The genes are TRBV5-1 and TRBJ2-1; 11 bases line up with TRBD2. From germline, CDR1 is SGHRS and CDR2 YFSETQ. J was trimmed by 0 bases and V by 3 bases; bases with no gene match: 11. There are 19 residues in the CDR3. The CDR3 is CASSSFKTSGSISYNEQFF. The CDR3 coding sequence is TGCGCCAGCAGCTCCTTCAAAACTAGCGGGAGTATCTCCTACAATGAGCAGTTCTTC.